A selection of T cell receptor beta chains follows, all from one sample in a study of CD8 T cells in Susac syndrome. Via MiXCR, TCRdb re-called the immunoSEQ multiplex PCR reads, giving one row per CDR3 protein. This repertoire shows around 170,000 distinct CDR3 sequences, 95% found once; its top ten account for roughly 0.098%. The sequenced sample consisted of CD4+ T cells from PBMCs. The receptor source for this set is a human donor with Susac syndrome. Both conserved end residues are part of each CDR3. D genes are given only for firm matches. Size is stated for part of the rows, as once, few or many counts, or as a class when the clone is expanded.

cdr3_nt cdr3_aa clone_size j_call d_call v_call
TGCAGCGTTGGCACCGGGACAGGAGCATATGGCTACACCTTC CSVGTGTGAYGYTF . TRBJ1-2 TRBD1 TRBV29-1
TGTGCCACCAGTGATACGAGGCTGCAGTTCTTC CATSDTRLQFF . TRBJ2-1 . TRBV24-1
TGTGCCAGCAGGTCCACCGCCGGGACAGCAAATCAGCCCCAGCATTTT CASRSTAGTANQPQHF once TRBJ1-5 TRBD1 TRBV5-6
TGCGCCAGCAGCCGTCCTAGCGGGGAAGGCAATGAGCAGTTCTTC CASSRPSGEGNEQFF once TRBJ2-1 TRBD2 TRBV4-1
TGTGCCAGTAGTCCCACTAGCGGGGGCACAGATACGCAGTATTTT CASSPTSGGTDTQYF few TRBJ2-3 TRBD2 TRBV19
TGTGCCAGCAGTCCGGACAGGGGCTTTTCACCCCTCCACTTT CASSPDRGFSPLHF few TRBJ1-6 TRBD1 TRBV6-1
TGTGCCAGCAGCGTATGGGACAGATCCTACGAGCAGTACTTC CASSVWDRSYEQYF . TRBJ2-7 TRBD1 TRBV9
TGCAGCGTTGAAGATACGACAGCACAAGAGACCCAGTACTTC CSVEDTTAQETQYF once TRBJ2-5 . TRBV29-1
TGCAGCGTTGCTGCCTACGGCTACACCTTC CSVAAYGYTF . TRBJ1-2 . TRBV29-1
TGCGCCAGCAGCCTTTTGACAGGCTACAATGAGCAGTTCTTC CASSLLTGYNEQFF . TRBJ2-1 . TRBV4-3
TGTGCCAGCAGTTTACGGGGTCCTGAAGCTTTCTTT CASSLRGPEAFF . TRBJ1-1 . TRBV12-3/TRBV12-4
TGTGCCAGCAGTGAAAGACAGGGGAGGTCACCCCTCCACTTT CASSERQGRSPLHF . TRBJ1-6 TRBD1 TRBV2
TGTGCCAGCAGTTGGGACAGCGCAACTAATGAAAAACTGTTTTTT CASSWDSATNEKLFF . TRBJ1-4 TRBD1 TRBV5-4
TGTGCCAGCAGACCCGGACAGGACTATGGCTACACCTTC CASRPGQDYGYTF . TRBJ1-2 TRBD1 TRBV6-2/TRBV6-3
TGTGCCAGCAGCCAGCAGGACAGAGCAGATGGCTACACCTTC CASSQQDRADGYTF few TRBJ1-2 . TRBV4-2
TGCGCCAGCAGCGTAAGTACGAACACTGAAGCTTTCTTT CASSVSTNTEAFF . TRBJ1-1 . TRBV5-1
TGCAGTGCTTCAACGGGACTAGCGGGGGACTACGAGCAGTACTTC CSASTGLAGDYEQYF . TRBJ2-7 TRBD2 TRBV20-1
TGCAGCGTTGAACCGGGACGAGCTAACAGGGGCTACACCTTC CSVEPGRANRGYTF . TRBJ1-2 . TRBV29-1
TGCAGTGCTAATCAGGGGCGAGAGACCCAGTACTTC CSANQGRETQYF . TRBJ2-5 . TRBV20-1
TGTGCCAGTAGTATAAACGTACTTGGCTACACCTTC CASSINVLGYTF . TRBJ1-2 . TRBV19
TGTGCCAGCAGCCTCCGGGACCAAAGGACCGGGGAGCTGTTTTTT CASSLRDQRTGELFF . TRBJ2-2 . TRBV14
TGTGCCAGCAGCTTTTCCCCCGAGGACGAGCAGTACTTC CASSFSPEDEQYF once TRBJ2-7 . TRBV5-6
TGTGCCAGCAGTTCCCGGACTAGGGTAGATACGCAGTATTTT CASSSRTRVDTQYF once TRBJ2-3 TRBD2 TRBV12-3/TRBV12-4
TGTGCCAGCAGCGTAGAAGGGGCGGGGTATCACACTGAAGCTTTCTTT CASSVEGAGYHTEAFF . TRBJ1-1 . TRBV9
TGCAGCGTTTCTAATAGGCAGGGGGCTGAGGGCTACACCTTC CSVSNRQGAEGYTF . TRBJ1-2 TRBD1 TRBV29-1
TGTGCCAGCAGTCCCAGCGGGGGGTTTCCCAACAATGAGCAGTTCTTC CASSPSGGFPNNEQFF once TRBJ2-1 TRBD2 TRBV6-2/TRBV6-3
TGTGCCAGCAGTTACCAGGGCACCAATTACGAGCAGTACTTC CASSYQGTNYEQYF once TRBJ2-7 . TRBV6-5
TGTGCCAGCAGCGTAGCCGCGGGGAGACCTCCCTTACAAGAGACCCAGTACTTC CASSVAAGRPPLQETQYF . TRBJ2-5 . TRBV9
TGTGCCAGCAACGCTGACACGAAGACAGGGCGGAACACTGAAGCTTTCTTT CASNADTKTGRNTEAFF . TRBJ1-1 TRBD1 TRBV9
TGCAGTGCTAGGATAACCGGGACTAGAGGGGATACGCAGTATTTT CSARITGTRGDTQYF . TRBJ2-3 TRBD2 TRBV20-1
TGTTCAATTAGCTACCAAGAGACCCAGTACTTC CSISYQETQYF . TRBJ2-5 . TRBV20-1
TGTGCCAGCAGTTTACGCGGGGGCTTCTTCTTC CASSLRGGFFF . TRBJ2-1 . TRBV12-3/TRBV12-4